Listed below are T cell receptor beta chains from one sample, sequenced in a study of OX40 agonist ivuxolimab in advanced cancers. Assay used: immunoSEQ multiplex PCR; TCRdb lists only in-frame clones, some missing. The data show tens of thousands of clones, 89% seen once. This sample comprised CD4+ or CD8+ T cells sorted from blood, obtained in a trial of the OX40 agonist ivuxolimab. Receptors were obtained from an adult with an advanced solid tumor such as melanoma, head and neck, liver or kidney cancer. Each CDR3 is given with its conserved first and last residue. D genes are given only for firm matches. Rows give clone size only sometimes, using once, few, many, or a class for an expanded clone.

d_gene | j_gene | abundance | v_gene | CDR3nt | CDR3aa
- | TRBJ1-1 | - | TRBV27 | TGTGCCAGCACTCCGGCCAGGAACACTGAAGCTTTCTTT | CASTPARNTEAFF
- | TRBJ1-1 | few | TRBV2 | TGTGCCAGGGAGGGGGGTGACGCTTTCTTT | CAREGGDAFF
- | TRBJ1-5 | - | TRBV19 | TGTGCCAGTAGTATTTGGGGGGCGGGCAATCAGCCCCAGCATTTT | CASSIWGAGNQPQHF
- | TRBJ1-1 | large | TRBV5-6 | TGTGCCAGCAGCTTGCGGGGGACTGAAGCTTTCTTT | CASSLRGTEAFF
TRBD2 | TRBJ2-2 | - | TRBV9 | TGTGCCAGCAGCGTAGTCGGCGGGAGAAATACCGGGGAGCTGTTTTTT | CASSVVGGRNTGELFF
- | TRBJ2-3 | - | TRBV7-9 | TGTGCCAGCAGCTCCTACCGTGATACGCAGTATTTT | CASSSYRDTQYF
- | TRBJ2-5 | - | TRBV7-9 | TGTGCCAGCAGCCCATCCTGGTCGGATAGCGGACGCATCCAAGAGACCCAGTACTTC | CASSPSWSDSGRIQETQYF
- | TRBJ2-1 | - | TRBV7-2 | TGTGCCAGCAGCTTAGAACTAGTTCCGTTCTTC | CASSLELVPFF
TRBD2 | TRBJ2-3 | - | TRBV5-4 | TGTGCCAGCAGCAGGCCGCTAGCGGGACCAGATACGCAGTATTTT | CASSRPLAGPDTQYF
- | TRBJ2-7 | - | TRBV6-1 | TGTGCCAGCAGTGAAAGGACAATCTACGAGCAGTACTTC | CASSERTIYEQYF
TRBD1 | TRBJ1-2 | - | TRBV19 | TGTGCCAGTAGTTCGATGGTAGGGGGCCATGGCTACACCTTC | CASSSMVGGHGYTF
- | TRBJ1-1 | - | TRBV5-6 | TGTGCCAGCAGCTTGGCGACCTCTGAAGCTTTCTTT | CASSLATSEAFF
- | TRBJ1-1 | once | TRBV29-1 | TGCAGCGTTGTACTGAAGAACACTGAAGCTTTCTTT | CSVVLKNTEAFF
TRBD2 | TRBJ2-1 | - | TRBV27 | TGTGCCAGCAGTCACGGGACTAGCGGGAGAAATGAGCAGTTCTTC | CASSHGTSGRNEQFF
- | TRBJ2-1 | - | TRBV7-7 | TGTGCCAGCAGTATGGGGCTAGCTGCCTACAATGAGCAGTTCTTC | CASSMGLAAYNEQFF
- | TRBJ2-3 | - | TRBV6-5 | TGTGCCAGCAGTTACTCCCCGCGCCCGACGGATACGCAGTATTTT | CASSYSPRPTDTQYF
- | TRBJ1-1 | - | TRBV13 | TGTGCCAGCATCACACAGGGCGTAGGCACTGAAGCTTTCTTT | CASITQGVGTEAFF
- | TRBJ1-3 | - | TRBV11-2 | TGTGCCAGCAGCCCTGGGGCGGGGAGACTCTCTGGAAACACCATATATTTT | CASSPGAGRLSGNTIYF
TRBD2 | TRBJ2-1 | - | TRBV30 | TGTGCCTGGAGTGGCCCAGCGGGAATCGCCAATGAGCAGTTCTTC | CAWSGPAGIANEQFF
TRBD1 | TRBJ1-2 | once | TRBV10-3 | TGTGCCATCAGTGAGTCGGCCCAGGGGGAAGGCTACACCTTC | CAISESAQGEGYTF